This T cell receptor (beta chain) was obtained from a study of identical twins. The sample holds a few counts of this clonotype. This CDR3 contains 13 residues. The V gene lost 5 bases and the J gene lost 9 bases, with 14 bases spanning the gap. One entry per CDR3 protein results from TCRdb running MiXCR on the 5' RACE reads. The table records some 500,000 distinct CDR3 sequences, roughly 21% of them present only once. This sample was shared with a second study, whose subject was T cells expressing NK-cell markers.

This clonotype was obtained from a woman aged 18-29 years in good health. V and J are TRBV12-3 or TRBV12-4 and TRBJ2-1; maybe TRBD1 (5 bases). Material: CD4+ T cells sorted from blood. CDR3 DNA: TGTGCCAGCAGTATTAATGTTAGGGGTGAGCAGTTCTTC. Its protein is CASSINVRGEQFF.